This entry features one T cell receptor beta chain sequence. As yet, its antigen is unknown. The sample is drawn from a study of T-cell memory formation after mild COVID-19. Study-wide context: TCR clusters were mostly donor specific. Findings of the study overall: Mainly in CM and EM were contracting CD4+ clones; CD8+ were in EMRA.

TCRdb recomputed calls from the 5' RACE reads with MiXCR, one row per CDR3 protein. The table lists 400,000 to 500,000 distinct CDR3 sequences, 20% of them singletons. The clonotype was recovered from an adult woman who had mild COVID-19 (a few samples of this study predate the infection). Cell type and time point are not known. The sequenced material came from PBMCs or a T cell subset sorted from them (not recorded which).

This CDR3 reads CASSPQDMGLEQYF. CDR3 sequence (DNA): TGCGCCAGCAGCCCGCAGGACATGGGGTTAGAGCAGTACTTC. The chain joins TRBV4-1 to TRBJ2-7; perhaps TRBD1 as D (5 bases). Trimming cost V 4 bases and J 7 bases, with 17 bases left between them. The germline gives CDR1 MGHRA, CDR2 YSYEKL. The CDR3 sequence is 14 residues long.